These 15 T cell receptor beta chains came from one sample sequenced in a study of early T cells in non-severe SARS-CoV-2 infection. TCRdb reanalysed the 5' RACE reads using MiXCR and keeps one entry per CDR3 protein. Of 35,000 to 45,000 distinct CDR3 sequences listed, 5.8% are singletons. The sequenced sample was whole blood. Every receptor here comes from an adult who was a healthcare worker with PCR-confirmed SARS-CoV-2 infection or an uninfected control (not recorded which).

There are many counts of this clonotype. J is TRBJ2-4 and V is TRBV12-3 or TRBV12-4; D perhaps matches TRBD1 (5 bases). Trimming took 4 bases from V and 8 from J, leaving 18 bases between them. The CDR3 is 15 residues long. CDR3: CASSYGDRRNDIQYF. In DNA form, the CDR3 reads TGTGCCAGCAGTTATGGCGACAGACGAAATGACATTCAGTACTTC.

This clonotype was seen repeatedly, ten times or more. CDR3 sequence (DNA): TGCAGTGCTAGAGATGACGGGAGTCGGCATGAGCAGTTCTTC. Translating it yields CSARDDGSRHEQFF. The chain is built from TRBV20-1 and TRBJ2-1, with D possibly matching TRBD2 (6 bases). With 0 bases removed from V and 8 bases from J, the gap between germline ends came to 14 bases. This CDR3 spans 14 amino acids. Germline V gene sequence: CDR1 DFQATT, CDR2 SNEGSKA (reference sequence).

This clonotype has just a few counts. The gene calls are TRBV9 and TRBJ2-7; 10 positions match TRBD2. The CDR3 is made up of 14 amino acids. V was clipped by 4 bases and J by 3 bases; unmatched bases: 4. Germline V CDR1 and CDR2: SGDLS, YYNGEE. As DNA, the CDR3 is TGTGCCAGCAGCATCGCTAGCGGGGGCTACGAGCAGTACTTC. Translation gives CASSIASGGYEQYF.

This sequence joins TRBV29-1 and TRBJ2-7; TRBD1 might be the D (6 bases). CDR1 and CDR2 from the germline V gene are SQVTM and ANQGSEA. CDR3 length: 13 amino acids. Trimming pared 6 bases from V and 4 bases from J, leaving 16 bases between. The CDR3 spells CSVETGIGYEQYF. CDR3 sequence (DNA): TGCAGCGTCGAAACAGGGATCGGGTACGAGCAGTACTTC.

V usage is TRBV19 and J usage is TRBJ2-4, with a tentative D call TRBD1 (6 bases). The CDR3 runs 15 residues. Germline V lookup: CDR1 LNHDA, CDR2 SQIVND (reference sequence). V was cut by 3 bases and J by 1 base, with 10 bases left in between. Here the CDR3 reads CASSMPTGAKNIQYF. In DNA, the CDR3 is TGTGCCAGTAGTATGCCCACAGGGGCCAAAAACATTCAGTACTTC.

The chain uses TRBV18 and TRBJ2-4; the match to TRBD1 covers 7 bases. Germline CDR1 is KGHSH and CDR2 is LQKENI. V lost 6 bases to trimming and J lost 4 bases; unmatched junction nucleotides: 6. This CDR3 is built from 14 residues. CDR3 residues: CASSHGQEKNIQYF. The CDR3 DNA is TGTGCCAGCTCTCATGGACAGGAAAAAAACATTCAGTACTTC. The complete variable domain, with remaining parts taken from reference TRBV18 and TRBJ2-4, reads NAGVMQNPRHLVRRRGQEARLRCSPMKGHSHVYWYRQLPEEGLKFMVYLQKENIIDESGMPKERFSAEFPKEGPSILRIQQVVRGDSAAYFCASSHGQEKNIQYFGAGTRLSVL.

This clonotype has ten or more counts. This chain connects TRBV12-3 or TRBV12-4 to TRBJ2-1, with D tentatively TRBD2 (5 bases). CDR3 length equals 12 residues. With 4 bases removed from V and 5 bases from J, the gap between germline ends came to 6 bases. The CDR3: CASSYGNNEQFF. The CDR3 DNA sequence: TGTGCCAGCAGTTACGGGAACAATGAGCAGTTCTTC.

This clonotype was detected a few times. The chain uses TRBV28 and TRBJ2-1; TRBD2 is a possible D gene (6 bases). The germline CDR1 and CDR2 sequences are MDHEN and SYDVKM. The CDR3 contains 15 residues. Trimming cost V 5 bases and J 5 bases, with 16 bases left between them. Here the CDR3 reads CASSIGTGPNNEQFF. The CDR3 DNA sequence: TGTGCCAGCAGTATCGGGACTGGACCCAACAATGAGCAGTTCTTC.

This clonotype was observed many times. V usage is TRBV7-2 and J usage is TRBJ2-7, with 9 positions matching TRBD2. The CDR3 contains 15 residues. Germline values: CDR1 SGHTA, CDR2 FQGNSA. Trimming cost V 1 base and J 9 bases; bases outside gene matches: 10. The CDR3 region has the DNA TGTGCCAGCAGCTTAGGGGGGACTAGCAATGTTTTGCAGTACTTC. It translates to CASSLGGTSNVLQYF.

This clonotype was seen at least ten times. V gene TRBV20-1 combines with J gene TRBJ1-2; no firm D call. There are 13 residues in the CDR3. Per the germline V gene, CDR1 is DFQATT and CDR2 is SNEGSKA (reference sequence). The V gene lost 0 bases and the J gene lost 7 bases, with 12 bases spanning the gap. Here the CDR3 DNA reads TGCAGTGCTAGAGATCTGTCAGTCCTTGGCTACACCTTC. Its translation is CSARDLSVLGYTF.

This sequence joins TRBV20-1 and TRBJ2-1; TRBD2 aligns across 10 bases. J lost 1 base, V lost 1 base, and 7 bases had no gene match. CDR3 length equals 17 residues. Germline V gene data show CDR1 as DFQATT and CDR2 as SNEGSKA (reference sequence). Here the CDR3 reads CSARVPSGSGSYNEQFF. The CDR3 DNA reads TGCAGTGCTAGAGTCCCTAGCGGGAGCGGTTCCTACAATGAGCAGTTCTTC.

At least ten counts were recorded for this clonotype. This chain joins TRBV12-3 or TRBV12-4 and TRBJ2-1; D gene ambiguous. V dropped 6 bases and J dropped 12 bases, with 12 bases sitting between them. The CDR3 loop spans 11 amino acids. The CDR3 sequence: CASSDAARQFF. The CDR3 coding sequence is TGTGCCAGCAGCGACGCGGCTAGGCAGTTCTTC.

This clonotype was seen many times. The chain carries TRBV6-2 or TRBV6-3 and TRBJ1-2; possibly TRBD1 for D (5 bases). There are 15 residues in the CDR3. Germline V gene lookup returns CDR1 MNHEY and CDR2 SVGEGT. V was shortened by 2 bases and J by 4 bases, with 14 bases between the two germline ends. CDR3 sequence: CASSYPAGRVYGYTF. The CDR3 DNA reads TGTGCCAGCAGTTACCCGGCGGGGCGCGTCTATGGCTACACCTTC.

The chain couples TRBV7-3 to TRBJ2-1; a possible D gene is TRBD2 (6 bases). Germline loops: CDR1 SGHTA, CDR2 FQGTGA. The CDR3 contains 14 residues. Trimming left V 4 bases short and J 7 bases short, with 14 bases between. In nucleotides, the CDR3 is TGTGCCAGCAGCTCGAGCCCAGGAGGGAATGAGCAGTTCTTC. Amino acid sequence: CASSSSPGGNEQFF.

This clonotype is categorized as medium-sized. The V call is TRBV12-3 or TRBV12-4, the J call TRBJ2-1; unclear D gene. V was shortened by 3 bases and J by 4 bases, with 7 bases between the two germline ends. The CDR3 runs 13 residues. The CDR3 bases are TGTGCCAGCAGTTTCGGGCGTTACAATGAGCAGTTCTTC. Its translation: CASSFGRYNEQFF.